The clone carrying this T cell receptor (beta chain) was observed a handful of times. Only in-frame clones appear in the TCRdb table, and some are missing; sequencing was by immunoSEQ multiplex PCR. The repertoire holds about 210,000 clones, with roughly 79% as singletons. The data originate from a study of blood T cell repertoires in COVID-19. About the study: There were acute and convalescent COVID-19 samples, and they came from the United States, Italy and Spain.

Per the germline V gene, CDR1 is SNHLY and CDR2 is FYNNEI. Trimming took off 6 bases at V and 0 bases at J, with 11 bases between the two ends. The CDR3 has 15 amino acids. Sequencing was carried out using PBMCs or T cells enriched from blood (not recorded which). The TCR sequence derives from a woman between 50 and 59 years old with acute COVID-19. V gene TRBV2 combines with J gene TRBJ1-4; a possible D gene is TRBD1 (6 bases). CDR3 protein: CASRPDSTTNEKLFF. The CDR3 nucleotides are TGTGCCAGCAGACCGGACAGCACAACTAATGAAAAACTGTTTTTT.